The next 20 T cell receptor beta chains were all read from a single sample in a study of shared clonotypes between healthy human individuals. Method: immunoSEQ multiplex PCR; TCRdb's copy keeps in-frame clones and lacks some. In the table there are 450,000 to 500,000 clones, almost 80% of which are singletons. The sample consisted of PBMCs. These receptors were obtained from a woman aged 40 to 50 in good health. Some clones in this sample may be carry-over from other donors' samples.

V and J are TRBV5-1 and TRBJ2-7, with TRBD2 matching over 10 bases. Trimming removed 2 bases from V and 3 bases from J; junction bases left unmatched: 11. Per germline, CDR1 SGHRS and CDR2 YFSETQ. The CDR3 loop spans 17 amino acids. The DNA for the CDR3 is TGCGCCAGCAGCTTTGGTCGGCTGGCTAGCGGGAGCTACGAGCAGTACTTC. Translating it yields CASSFGRLASGSYEQYF.

The rearrangement uses TRBV7-6 and TRBJ1-2; D is possibly TRBD1 (5 bases). V was trimmed by 1 base and J by 4 bases, leaving 13 bases between them. CDR1 and CDR2 from the germline V gene are SGHVS and FNYEAQ. This CDR3 comprises 15 residues. The CDR3 protein is CASSLGEGATYGYTF. The CDR3 DNA reads TGTGCCAGCAGCTTAGGGGAAGGGGCCACCTATGGCTACACCTTC.

With regard to this clone: Within the sample, other DNA sequences also encode this same CDR3. The chain uses TRBV2 and TRBJ1-3; D gene uncertain. There are 14 residues in the CDR3. V lost 6 bases and J 0 bases, leaving 9 bases between the germline ends. Germline V lookup: CDR1 SNHLY, CDR2 FYNNEI. The CDR3 region has the DNA TGTGCCAGCAGCGCCGGGAGCTCTGGAAACACCATATATTTT. As protein: CASSAGSSGNTIYF.

V usage is TRBV28 and J usage is TRBJ2-1; 13 nucleotides agree with TRBD2. CDR1 and CDR2 from the germline V gene are MDHEN and SYDVKM. This CDR3 is built from 15 residues. V was clipped by 4 bases and J by 6 bases; unmatched bases: 3. The CDR3, as DNA: TGTGCCAGCAGTTCCCGACTAGCGGGAGGCAATGAGCAGTTCTTC. This codes for CASSSRLAGGNEQFF.

This clone is a singleton in its sample. The chain has TRBV5-6 and TRBJ2-7; perhaps D is TRBD1 or TRBD2 (5 bases each). The CDR3 loop spans 13 amino acids. The germline V gene has CDR1 SGHDT and CDR2 YYEEEE. Between the trimmed V and J ends, which lost 3 bases and 3 bases, there was a span of 10 bases. The chain's CDR3 is CASSSGTSYEQYF. The DNA for the CDR3 is TGTGCCAGCAGCTCCGGGACCAGCTACGAGCAGTACTTC.

This clone was seen only a few times. The gene calls are TRBV6-1 and TRBJ1-2; D is possibly TRBD1 (6 bases). V was cut by 3 bases and J by 8 bases, with 13 bases left in between. Germline CDR1 is MNHNS and CDR2 is SASEGT. The CDR3 is 13 amino acids. CDR3 sequence (DNA): TGTGCCAGCAGTGATTTCAGGGGCGGAGGCTACACCTTC. It translates to CASSDFRGGGYTF.

The gene calls are TRBV5-4 and TRBJ2-7, with D possibly being TRBD1 (5 bases). The CDR3 length is 15 residues. The germline CDR1 and CDR2 sequences are SGHNT and YYREEE (reference sequence). V gave up 0 bases and J gave up 1 base, with 11 bases separating them. CDR3 in amino acids: CASSLERGSSYEQYF. The CDR3 coding sequence is TGTGCCAGCAGCTTGGAAAGGGGATCTTCCTACGAGCAGTACTTC.

V is TRBV7-8 and J is TRBJ1-5; 10 positions agree with TRBD1. The CDR3 is 15 residues long. Germline V gives CDR1 SGHVS, CDR2 FQNEAQ. Germline trimming cut 5 bases from V and 6 bases from J; bases unmatched to any gene: 7. DNA for the CDR3: TGTGCCAGCAGCGGAGACAGGGGGCGCAGTCAGCCCCAGCATTTT. This sequence encodes CASSGDRGRSQPQHF.

This clone was recorded once. The CDR3 DNA reads as TGTGCCAGCAGTCAAAAGGATCAGCCCCAGCATTTT. Protein: CASSQKDQPQHF. The chain uses TRBV6-6 and TRBJ1-5, with D unclear. Per germline, CDR1 MNHNY and CDR2 SVGAGI (reference sequence). The CDR3 sequence is 12 residues long. Trimming left V 5 bases short and J 5 bases short, with 7 bases between.

The genes are TRBV30 and TRBJ2-5, with 8 nucleotides matching TRBD2. The DNA end is more similar to TRBJ2-7, so the J call may be wrong. CDR1 GTSNPN and CDR2 SVGIG come from the germline V gene (reference sequence). CDR3 length: 14 amino acids. The DNA of the CDR3 is TGTGCCTGGAGTCTAATAGCGGGGTCCTACGAGCAGTACTTC. It translates to CAWSLIAGSYEQYF.

This clone has more than one count but fewer than ten. This CDR3 reads CASSLGRVNTEAFF. CDR3 nucleotides: TGTGCCAGCAGCTTGGGGAGAGTGAACACTGAAGCTTTCTTT. V and J are TRBV7-9 and TRBJ1-1, with D uncertain. V lost 3 bases and J 0 bases, leaving 8 bases between the germline ends. Per the germline V gene, CDR1 is SEHNR and CDR2 is FQNEAQ (reference sequence). The CDR3 totals 14 residues.

J is TRBJ1-1 and V is TRBV27; D may be TRBD1 (6 bases). V was clipped by 3 bases and J by 3 bases, with 8 bases between them. This CDR3 has 13 amino acids. CDR1 is MNHEY, CDR2 SMNVEV, per germline (reference sequence). This chain's CDR3 is CASSLAGDTEAFF. As DNA, the CDR3 is TGTGCCAGCAGTTTGGCAGGGGACACTGAAGCTTTCTTT.

The chain links TRBV29-1 to TRBJ2-1; D call uncertain. Trimming stripped 4 bases from V and 12 bases from J, with 16 bases between. The germline gives CDR1 SQVTM, CDR2 ANQGSEA. The CDR3 length is 12 residues. Written as DNA, the CDR3 is TGCAGCGTTGTTTTATTGACACACGGGCAGTTCTTC. It is translated as CSVVLLTHGQFF.

This clone was counted ten times or more. The V call is TRBV6-4, the J call TRBJ2-1; D not certain. With 5 bases removed from V and 5 bases from J, the gap between germline ends came to 10 bases. This CDR3 is 13 amino acids long. CDR1 MRHNA and CDR2 SNTAGT come from the germline V gene. The chain's CDR3 is CASSPSENNEQFF. The CDR3, as DNA: TGTGCCAGCAGTCCCTCAGAAAACAATGAGCAGTTCTTC.

About this clone itself: A read error is possible here, since a much larger clone lies one base away. The chain uses TRBV29-1 and TRBJ2-7, with D maybe TRBD1 (6 bases). The CDR3 runs to 13 residues. V gave up 7 bases and J gave up 2 bases, with 15 bases separating them. Germline V gene data show CDR1 as SQVTM and CDR2 as ANQGSEA. CDR3 sequence reads: CSAAWTDPYEQYF. The CDR3, as DNA: TGCAGCGCCGCTTGGACAGATCCCTACGAGCAGTACTTC.

The chain is built from TRBV11-2 and TRBJ2-3, with TRBD1 identical over 7 bases. This CDR3 spans 15 amino acids. Looked up from germline, CDR1 is SGHAT and CDR2 is FQNNGV. J lost 0 bases, V lost 5 bases, and 5 bases had no gene match. CDR3 nucleotide sequence: TGTGCCAGCAGCGAACCGGGACAGAGCACAGATACGCAGTATTTT. It encodes CASSEPGQSTDTQYF.

The chain recombines TRBV28 with TRBJ2-5; 7 bases line up with TRBD1. Germline V CDR1 and CDR2: MDHEN, SYDVKM. J gave up 1 base and V 2 bases, and 7 bases lay outside the gene matches. The CDR3 spans 16 residues. CDR3 DNA: TGTGCCAGCAGTTTACTGACAGGGCGGATCCAAGAGACCCAGTACTTC. It specifies CASSLLTGRIQETQYF.

The chain joins TRBV7-3 to TRBJ2-3; D possibly corresponds to TRBD2 (5 bases). With 6 bases removed from V and 4 bases from J, the gap between germline ends came to 14 bases. The CDR3 consists of 14 residues. Germline V gives CDR1 SGHTA, CDR2 FQGTGA. The CDR3 sequence: CASSFGLAADTQYF. As DNA, the CDR3 is TGTGCCAGCAGTTTCGGGCTAGCAGCAGATACGCAGTATTTT.

The rearrangement links TRBV28 to TRBJ2-2; maybe TRBD1 (5 bases). The V gene lost 6 bases and the J gene lost 0 bases, with 8 bases spanning the gap. The CDR3 sequence is 14 residues long. Germline V gene lookup returns CDR1 MDHEN and CDR2 SYDVKM. CDR3 in amino acids: CASRGAANTGELFF. The CDR3 nucleotides are TGTGCCAGCAGAGGGGCGGCGAACACCGGGGAGCTGTTTTTT.

There are a few counts of this clone. This chain joins TRBV28 and TRBJ1-1; 9 positions match TRBD1. CDR1 MDHEN and CDR2 SYDVKM come from the germline V gene. CDR3 length: 14 residues. V lost 6 bases and J lost 13; bases outside the gene matches: 15. The CDR3 loop reads CASSPHRGLPWYFF. In DNA form, the CDR3 reads TGTGCCAGCAGCCCTCACAGGGGGCTCCCTTGGTATTTCTTT.